The 18 T cell receptor beta chains reported below all come from one sample, sequenced in a study of cytomegalovirus exposure and HLA in healthy donors. The primer mix had 60 Vbeta and 13 Jbeta primers. Clones were read by immunoSEQ multiplex PCR, and TCRdb kept only the in-frame ones, dropping some. This table has about 130,000 clones, about three quarters appearing once. Input material: PBMCs. The receptors were sampled from a middle-aged man in good health and CMV-seropositive.

J is TRBJ2-1 and V is TRBV4-1, with 11 positions matching TRBD2. This CDR3 comprises 15 residues. The ends lost 5 bases at V and 2 bases at J; junction bases unmatched: 2. Germline CDR1 and CDR2: MGHRA and YSYEKL. The CDR3: CASSATSGTYNEQFF. The CDR3 nucleotides read TGCGCCAGCAGCGCGACTAGCGGGACCTACAATGAGCAGTTCTTC.

The V call is TRBV28, the J call TRBJ2-1; 7 bases map to TRBD2. Germline loops: CDR1 MDHEN, CDR2 SYDVKM. The CDR3 has 15 residues. Trimming at V came to 2 bases and at J to 8 bases, leaving 9 bases not matched to a gene. CDR3 sequence reads: CASSLGEGISDEQFF. The CDR3 region has the DNA TGTGCCAGCAGTTTAGGGGAGGGGATCAGCGATGAGCAGTTCTTC.

The rearrangement links TRBV25-1 to TRBJ2-6; no clear D. This CDR3 contains 16 residues. Trimming stripped 5 bases from V and 1 base from J, with 12 bases between. The germline CDR1 and CDR2 sequences are MGHDK and SYGVNS. Here the CDR3 reads CASSLHGSSGANVLTF. Written as DNA, the CDR3 is TGTGCCAGCAGTCTCCACGGTTCTTCTGGGGCCAACGTCCTGACTTTC.

The genes are TRBV4-1 and TRBJ1-2; a possible D gene is TRBD1 (5 bases). Trimming pared 0 bases from V and 6 bases from J, leaving 17 bases between. The CDR3 covers 16 residues. Germline values: CDR1 MGHRA, CDR2 YSYEKL. The CDR3 region has the DNA TGCGCCAGCAGCCAAGATCTTTCCAGCCTAGGGGATGGCTACACCTTC. Its translation is CASSQDLSSLGDGYTF.

The chain couples TRBV4-2 to TRBJ1-1; D not certain. Germline V lookup: CDR1 LGHNA, CDR2 YNFKEQ. Trimming shortened V by 4 bases and J by 5 bases, and 20 bases separated the two germline ends. CDR3 length: 16 residues. CDR3 coding DNA: TGTGCCAGCAGCCCAGGACGACGTCCGGGAGGGACTGAAGCTTTCTTT. It codes for CASSPGRRPGGTEAFF.

The chain employs TRBV5-1 and TRBJ2-7; D is possibly TRBD1 (6 bases). Germline values: CDR1 SGHRS, CDR2 YFSETQ. V lost 0 bases and J 3 bases, leaving 13 bases between the germline ends. This CDR3 comprises 15 residues. The CDR3 protein is CASSLANQGNYEQYF. DNA for the CDR3: TGCGCCAGCAGCTTGGCCAATCAGGGGAACTACGAGCAGTACTTC.

This clone came up once. This chain uses TRBV28 with TRBJ2-3; 9 bases are shared with TRBD2. Germline CDR1 reads MDHEN; CDR2 reads SYDVKM. Losses at the gene ends were 1 base for V and 6 bases for J; bases not matched to a gene: 5. This CDR3 region has 15 residues. The CDR3: CASSLFAGGLDTQYF. Written as DNA, the CDR3 is TGTGCCAGCAGTTTATTTGCGGGGGGGCTGGATACGCAGTATTTT.

The chain is built from TRBV19 and TRBJ2-5; D perhaps matches TRBD2 (6 bases). V dropped 5 bases and J dropped 2 bases, with 15 bases sitting between them. CDR1 LNHDA and CDR2 SQIVND come from the germline V gene (reference sequence). This CDR3 is built from 15 residues. The CDR3 DNA reads TGTGCCAGTAGTGCAGGGAGGTGGGGGCAAGAGACCCAGTACTTC. Its protein product is CASSAGRWGQETQYF.

The chain uses TRBV15 and TRBJ1-3; D uncertain. Germline V gene lookup returns CDR1 LNHNV and CDR2 YYDKDF (reference sequence). This CDR3 has 15 residues. V was pared by 8 bases and J by 0 bases, with 14 bases between. The CDR3 coding sequence is TGTGCCACCGCCCTAGACTGGAACTCTGGAAACACCATATATTTT. Its protein is CATALDWNSGNTIYF.

The chain carries TRBV5-1 and TRBJ2-3; 10 nucleotides match TRBD1. The V gene's germline CDR1 is SGHRS and CDR2 YFSETQ. Trimming removed 0 bases from V and 0 bases from J; junction bases left unmatched: 4. CDR3 length: 17 residues. CDR3 protein: CASSLGGGQGSTDTQYF. The CDR3 DNA reads as TGCGCCAGCAGCTTGGGAGGGGGACAGGGGAGCACAGATACGCAGTATTTT.

There are a few counts of this clone. The V and J genes are TRBV5-4 and TRBJ2-7; 12 bases align to TRBD2. The trim removed 4 bases at V and 5 bases at J, leaving 10 bases unmatched. This CDR3 is built from 16 residues. CDR1 is SGHNT and CDR2 is YYREEE in the germline V gene (reference sequence). Written as DNA, the CDR3 is TGTGCCAGCAGCGGATCTAGCGGGGGGGCGTTCGACGAGCAGTACTTC. Its protein is CASSGSSGGAFDEQYF. Using reference TRBV5-4 and TRBJ2-7 for the parts outside the CDR3, the full variable domain is ETGVTQSPTHLIKTRGQQVTLRCSSQSGHNTVSWYQQALGQGPQFIFQYYREEENGRGNFPPRFSGLQFPNYSSELNVNALELDDSALYLCASSGSSGGAFDEQYFGPGTRLTVT.

This chain links TRBV7-3 with TRBJ2-7; 9 bases are a match to TRBD1. V trimming: 4 bases; J trimming: 4 bases; junction bases outside the gene matches: 5. The CDR3 is 14 residues long. CDR1 is SGHTA, CDR2 FQGTGA, per germline. CDR3 amino acids: CASSSTGGRYEQYF. The DNA of the CDR3 is TGTGCCAGCAGCTCGACAGGGGGTCGGTACGAGCAGTACTTC.

The CDR3 protein is CASSFLILKGYNEQFF. The DNA for the CDR3 is TGTGCCAGCAGCTTCCTAATTCTGAAGGGGTACAATGAGCAGTTCTTC. The V gene is TRBV11-2, the J gene TRBJ2-1; weak D call: TRBD1 (5 bases). The CDR3 runs to 16 residues. CDR1 and CDR2 from the germline V gene are SGHAT and FQNNGV. V was shortened by 3 bases and J by 4 bases, with 16 bases between the two germline ends.

The V call is TRBV19, the J call TRBJ1-5; tentatively, D is TRBD1 (5 bases). Trimming pared 5 bases from V and 3 bases from J, leaving 11 bases between. The CDR3 covers 14 residues. In germline, CDR1 is LNHDA, CDR2 SQIVND (reference sequence). DNA of the CDR3: TGTGCCAGTAGTGTCCAGGGTTACAATCAGCCCCAGCATTTT. This sequence encodes CASSVQGYNQPQHF.

The gene calls are TRBV5-6 and TRBJ1-6; 7 bases are a match to TRBD1. The CDR3 consists of 14 residues. The V gene end was trimmed by 9 bases and the J gene end by 5 bases; junction bases not matched to a gene: 8. Looked up from germline, CDR1 is SGHDT and CDR2 is YYEEEE. The CDR3 protein is CATKTGAHNSPLHF. The CDR3 DNA is TGTGCCACGAAAACAGGGGCCCATAATTCACCCCTCCACTTT.

In nucleotides, the CDR3 is TGCGCCAGCAGGATCGGGACATCGAGCTCCTACGAGCAGTACTTC. It codes for CASRIGTSSSYEQYF. The J gene is TRBJ2-7, the V gene TRBV5-1, with D perhaps matching TRBD1 (6 bases). Between the trimmed V and J ends, which lost 5 bases and 0 bases, there was a span of 15 bases. The CDR3 covers 15 residues. Germline V lookup: CDR1 SGHRS, CDR2 YFSETQ.

The CDR3 protein is CATIELAGNTEAFF. Here the CDR3 DNA reads TGTGCCACCATTGAGCTTGCCGGGAACACTGAAGCTTTCTTT. The V gene is TRBV19, the J gene TRBJ1-1; no clear D. This CDR3 comprises 14 residues. Germline CDR1 LNHDA, CDR2 SQIVND (reference sequence). V dropped 10 bases and J dropped 1 base, with 16 bases sitting between them.

This clone was observed a few times. The rearrangement joins TRBV5-4 to TRBJ1-2; 7 bases are shared with TRBD1. Germline trimming cut 0 bases from V and 5 bases from J; bases unmatched to any gene: 7. CDR1 SGHNT and CDR2 YYREEE come from the germline V gene (reference sequence). This CDR3 spans 15 amino acids. The CDR3 region has the DNA TGTGCCAGCAGCTTGGAAGGGGGCAGGGGTTATGGCTACACCTTC. As protein: CASSLEGGRGYGYTF.